A selection of T cell receptor beta chains follows, all from one sample in a study of patients and donors after allogeneic stem cell transplantation. MiXCR, run by TCRdb on the RT-PCR reads, gives a single entry per CDR3 protein. Of 25,000 to 35,000 distinct CDR3 sequences in the sample, approximately 6.2% were seen once. Sequences were obtained from blood, either unsorted or a sorted T cell fraction (not recorded which). Source of these receptors: a human donor who was either an allogeneic HSCT recipient or a stem cell or donor lymphocyte infusion donor (not recorded which). It is not recorded whose cells these are; they may come from a transplant donor. CDR3s include the opening cysteine and the closing phenylalanine or tryptophan.

V	length	J	CDR3
TRBV7-9	16	TRBJ1-2	CASRTLPGQGVFGYTF
TRBV6-5	16	TRBJ2-3	CASSYRSGSSTDTQYF
TRBV4-1	15	TRBJ2-7	CASSQDPSGTYEQYF
TRBV29-1	13	TRBJ2-7	CSALTSGSYEQYF
TRBV27	15	TRBJ2-1	CASSFQGAGYNEQFF
TRBV28	13	TRBJ2-7	CASSPILGYEQYF
TRBV10-3	12	TRBJ1-6	CAISEERGTLHF
TRBV11-2	15	TRBJ2-7	CASSFNTGPSYEQYF
TRBV6-6	11	TRBJ2-1	CASSPLDEQFF
TRBV9	13	TRBJ2-3	CATNRGASDTQYF
TRBV10-3	14	TRBJ1-3	CAIRTVLSGNTIYF
TRBV10-3	14	TRBJ1-2	CAIGGGMIGYGYTF
TRBV7-9	12	TRBJ2-1	CASRPGGNEQFF
TRBV24-1	19	TRBJ2-3	CATSESRQTHRPNTDTQYF
TRBV9	13	TRBJ1-1	CASSAQGNTEAFF
TRBV7-9	12	TRBJ2-7	CASQDNQREQYF
TRBV24-1	12	TRBJ2-5	CATSDPHRAQYF
TRBV5-1	12	TRBJ2-3	CASSTLSDTQYF
TRBV6-5	16	TRBJ1-2	CASSYGPGQGLKGYTF
TRBV10-3	15	TRBJ2-7	CAISESWDAGNEQYF
TRBV6-5	13	TRBJ2-7	CAARGHSSYEQYF
TRBV20-1	14	TRBJ2-7	CSARDPSGSYEQYF
TRBV9	15	TRBJ2-3	CASSVGSSRSDTQYF
TRBV6-2/TRBV6-3	18	TRBJ2-5	CASSQTLAGGTHWETQYF
TRBV19	12	TRBJ1-4	CASPQLEEKLFF
TRBV6-5	13	TRBJ1-1	CASSQDRGTEAFF
TRBV20-1	11	TRBJ2-1	CSRAGYNEQFF
TRBV3-1	13	TRBJ2-2	CASSAPPTGELFF
TRBV7-9	15	TRBJ2-7	CASSTPREAPYEQYF
TRBV12-3/TRBV12-4	14	TRBJ2-2	CASSPQQVSGELFF
TRBV4-3	15	TRBJ2-7	CASSQVLAGIYEQYF
TRBV19	14	TRBJ2-7	CASSIVAGGYEQYF
TRBV7-9	14	TRBJ2-7	CASSLGAAAREQYF
TRBV7-2	12	TRBJ1-1	CASSLNRGRAFF
TRBV18	15	TRBJ2-1	CASSPPGLLYNEQFF
TRBV15	13	TRBJ2-3	CATSRDLTDTQYF
TRBV4-1	14	TRBJ2-7	CASSQQRASYEQYF
TRBV7-2	13	TRBJ2-3	CASSIAFTDTQYF
TRBV5-5	18	TRBJ2-3	CASSLGGTSRRGTDTQYF
TRBV28	17	TRBJ2-1	CASSLWGRRPSYNEQFF
TRBV12-3/TRBV12-4	13	TRBJ1-2	CASSLDGGHGYTF